The 8 T cell receptor beta chains below come from one sample, sequenced in a study of CXCR3-negative and CXCR3-positive naive CD8 T cells. Libraries were UMI-labeled 5' RACE TRB cDNA. With the 5' RACE reads reprocessed, TCRdb shows one record per CDR3 protein and no DNA. The sample has more than 45,000 distinct CDR3 sequences. Sequenced: memory CD8+ T cells from blood. The receptors stem from a human donor in good health. Some clones in this sample may be carry-over from other donors' samples.

This chain links TRBV5-1 with TRBJ1-1; without DNA, the TCRdb call of TRBD1 cannot be checked. Germline CDR1 reads SGHRS; CDR2 reads YFSETQ. This CDR3 is built from 14 residues. This CDR3 is CASSYLQGAAEAFF.

The rearrangement uses TRBV5-5 and TRBJ2-3; TCRdb reports TRBD1, a call that lacks DNA to check it against. The CDR3 runs to 15 residues. Germline CDR1 reads SGHKS; CDR2 reads YYEKEE (reference sequence). The CDR3 reads CASSPTGVTTDTQYF.

The gene calls are TRBV29-1 and TRBJ2-1; TCRdb designates TRBD2, a call that cannot be tested without DNA. Germline V gene lookup returns CDR1 SQVTM and CDR2 ANQGSEA. This CDR3 comprises 11 residues. The CDR3 spells CSVVGENEQFF.

The CDR3 here is CSARPFGSSYEQYF. The chain is built from TRBV20-1 and TRBJ2-7. This CDR3 is 14 amino acids long. Per germline, CDR1 DFQATT and CDR2 SNEGSKA (reference sequence).

The CDR3 reads CASLGSSGANVLTF. This sequence joins TRBV5-1 and TRBJ2-6. CDR3 length: 14 amino acids. The germline V gene has CDR1 SGHRS and CDR2 YFSETQ.

V and J are TRBV5-5 and TRBJ1-1; absent DNA, TCRdb's TRBD1 call cannot be checked. CDR3 size: 17 residues. The germline gives CDR1 SGHKS, CDR2 YYEKEE (reference sequence). The CDR3 region is CASSLLTGDRGIAEAFF.

CDR3 loop: CASSLTPANEQYF. V and J are TRBV7-2 and TRBJ2-7; TCRdb's D call, TRBD1, is unchecked because there is no DNA. The germline V gene encodes CDR1 SGHTA and CDR2 FQGNSA. The CDR3 runs to 13 residues.

The gene calls are TRBV12-3 or TRBV12-4 and TRBJ1-2; TCRdb selects TRBD1, and the lack of DNA leaves this call unchecked. This CDR3 spans 14 amino acids. CDR3 in amino acids: CASSPVKANYGYTF.